Below, 19 T cell receptor beta chains from the same sample are listed, as sequenced in a study of post-analysis software for immune sequencing data. Their specific antigens are unknown. Study findings and constraints: In patients, about five TRBV segments were more frequent than in controls, with TRBV5-6, TRBV5-1 and TRBV20-1 among them.

The TCR beta cDNA libraries contained unique molecular identifiers. TCRdb used MiXCR to reprocess the PCR reads, holding one entry per CDR3 protein. Of about 380,000 distinct CDR3 sequences detected, roughly 38% appear once; the ten largest clones hold around 15%. Material: blood. These receptors were obtained from a girl aged 5 to 17 with multiple sclerosis.

In this sample, this clonotype turned up a few times. The chain links TRBV20-1 to TRBJ1-4; D gene unclear. The CDR3 spans 14 residues. Trimming shortened V by 0 bases and J by 6 bases, and 11 bases separated the two germline ends. The germline V gene has CDR1 DFQATT and CDR2 SNEGSKA (reference sequence). The CDR3 spells CSARDPGRDEKLFF. CDR3 sequence (DNA): TGCAGTGCTAGAGATCCTGGGAGGGATGAAAAACTGTTTTTT.

This chain uses TRBV7-2 with TRBJ2-7; perhaps TRBD1 as D (6 bases). Germline V gives CDR1 SGHTA, CDR2 FQGNSA. The CDR3 sequence is 13 residues long. V was pared by 1 base and J by 6 bases, with 10 bases between. The CDR3 nucleotides read TGTGCCAGCAGCTTAGAAGCGGACAGCGAGCAGTACTTC. This codes for CASSLEADSEQYF.

Concerning this clonotype itself: Mismatch with germline at one junction end may stem from a read error. The chain joins TRBV13 to TRBJ2-7, with TRBD1 matching 9 bases. From germline, CDR1 is PRHDT and CDR2 FYEKMQ (reference sequence). The CDR3 is made up of 15 amino acids. For the CDR3, the DNA is TGTGCCAACAGCCCGGGGACAGGGATGCACTACGAGCAGTACTTC. Translating it yields CANSPGTGMHYEQYF.

The chain couples TRBV18 to TRBJ1-2, with no clear D. V lost 4 bases and J lost 8, with 14 bases in between. CDR1 KGHSH and CDR2 LQKENI come from the germline V gene. CDR3 length: 13 amino acids. CDR3 residues: CASSLGSDLGYTF. The CDR3 DNA is TGTGCCAGCTCACTGGGGTCGGATCTGGGCTACACCTTC.

The V and J genes are TRBV4-1 and TRBJ2-5; 7 bases agree with TRBD2. Looked up from germline, CDR1 is MGHRA and CDR2 is YSYEKL. This CDR3 comprises 15 residues. J was trimmed by 5 bases and V by 0 bases; bases with no gene match: 6. This CDR3 is CASSQDGRVGETQYF. In nucleotides, the CDR3 is TGCGCCAGCAGCCAAGATGGGAGGGTGGGGGAGACCCAGTACTTC.

In DNA, the CDR3 is TGTGCCAGCAGCCGGGAGCTCCTCAATCAGCCCCAGCATTTT. Residues: CASSRELLNQPQHF. The J gene is TRBJ1-5, the V gene TRBV5-5; D gene unclear. CDR1 and CDR2 from the germline V gene are SGHKS and YYEKEE (reference sequence). The V gene lost 4 bases and the J gene lost 3 bases, with 11 bases spanning the gap. The CDR3 runs to 14 residues.

The chain joins TRBV4-1 to TRBJ1-2; TRBD1 agrees at 7 bases. With V trimmed by 1 base and J by 4 bases, 9 bases remained unmatched. Per the germline V gene, CDR1 is MGHRA and CDR2 is YSYEKL. The CDR3 is 16 amino acids. The CDR3 spells CASSQGQGQRIYGYTF. For the CDR3, the DNA is TGCGCCAGCAGCCAAGGACAGGGACAGCGAATCTATGGCTACACCTTC.

There are many counts of this clonotype. This sequence joins TRBV12-3 or TRBV12-4 and TRBJ2-7; possible D gene TRBD1, 5 bases. Trimming left V 7 bases short and J 2 bases short, with 15 bases between. The CDR3 loop spans 14 amino acids. CDR3 protein: CASTKTDTPYEQYF. CDR3 nucleotides: TGTGCCAGCACCAAGACAGATACTCCCTACGAGCAGTACTTC.

The chain has TRBV12-3 or TRBV12-4 and TRBJ2-3; D perhaps matches TRBD2 (7 bases). V lost 6 bases and J lost 1, with 17 bases in between. This CDR3 has 16 amino acids. This chain's CDR3 is CASREGGVMGTDTQYF. Written as DNA, the CDR3 is TGTGCCAGCAGGGAGGGGGGGGTCATGGGCACAGATACGCAGTATTTT.

The chain links TRBV29-1 to TRBJ2-5; a possible D gene is TRBD2 (6 bases). The germline V gene has CDR1 SQVTM and CDR2 ANQGSEA. The CDR3 sequence is 18 residues long. The V gene lost 3 bases and the J gene lost 1 base, with 24 bases spanning the gap. The CDR3 DNA is TGCAGCGTTGACCTCCTGGGAGGCAGGCGACCTGTCCAAGAGACCCAGTACTTC. It is translated as CSVDLLGGRRPVQETQYF.

V gene TRBV7-6 combines with J gene TRBJ2-6; D is unclear. Germline V gene data show CDR1 as SGHVS and CDR2 as FNYEAQ. V gave up 8 bases and J gave up 0 bases, with 14 bases separating them. There are 16 residues in the CDR3. The CDR3 here is CASASAPSSGANVLTF. The CDR3 bases are TGTGCCAGCGCTTCGGCACCCAGCTCTGGGGCCAACGTCCTGACTTTC.

This clonotype was seen more than once but under ten times. The genes are TRBV11-2 and TRBJ2-3, with 11 positions matching TRBD2. The V segment lost 1 base and the J segment 2 bases; nucleotides outside the gene matches: 5. Per the germline V gene, CDR1 is SGHAT and CDR2 is FQNNGV. The length of the CDR3 is 17 residues. CDR3 sequence (DNA): TGTGCCAGCAGCTTAGGACTAGCGGGGCCATTCACAGATACGCAGTATTTT. Protein sequence: CASSLGLAGPFTDTQYF.

J is TRBJ1-5 and V is TRBV7-9; the D gene is possibly TRBD1 (5 bases). Between the trimmed V and J ends, which lost 5 bases and 5 bases, there was a span of 16 bases. Germline CDR1 SEHNR, CDR2 FQNEAQ (reference sequence). This CDR3 spans 15 amino acids. The chain's CDR3 is CASSLGPPGDQPQHF. As DNA, the CDR3 is TGTGCCAGCAGCCTGGGACCCCCGGGGGATCAGCCCCAGCATTTT.

This clonotype has ten or more counts. CDR3: CSVEDGKGMDEQFF. Written as DNA, the CDR3 is TGCAGCGTTGAAGATGGGAAGGGTATGGATGAGCAGTTCTTC. The chain couples TRBV29-1 to TRBJ2-1; D unclear. This CDR3 is built from 14 residues. Per germline, CDR1 SQVTM and CDR2 ANQGSEA. V was pared by 0 bases and J by 8 bases, with 14 bases between.

This clonotype appeared many times. This chain joins TRBV5-1 and TRBJ1-1; unclear D gene. V was clipped by 0 bases and J by 1 base, with 7 bases between them. CDR3 length: 14 amino acids. CDR1 is SGHRS, CDR2 YFSETQ, per germline. The CDR3 region has the DNA TGCGCCAGCAGCTTGGGGGCAGCGAACACTGAAGCTTTCTTT. Translating gives CASSLGAANTEAFF. The entire variable domain, with the rest obtained from reference TRBV5-1 and TRBJ1-1, is as follows: KAGVTQTPRYLIKTRGQQVTLSCSPISGHRSVSWYQQTPGQGLQFLFEYFSETQRNKGNFPGRFSGRQFSNSRSEMNVSTLELGDSALYLCASSLGAANTEAFFGQGTRLTVV.

The chain recombines TRBV7-2 with TRBJ2-1, with D perhaps TRBD1 or TRBD2 (5 bases each). The CDR3 is made up of 15 amino acids. CDR1 is SGHTA and CDR2 is FQGNSA in the germline V gene. V lost 2 bases to trimming and J lost 2 bases, with 10 bases between them. The CDR3 DNA reads as TGTGCCAGCAGCTTACTAGTGGGGGCCTACAATGAGCAGTTCTTC. Residues: CASSLLVGAYNEQFF.

There are a few counts of this clonotype. Here the CDR3 reads CASSSQVARTDTQYF. Written as DNA, the CDR3 is TGTGCCAGCAGCTCCCAAGTAGCGCGCACAGATACGCAGTATTTT. The chain uses TRBV7-3 and TRBJ2-3, with D perhaps matching TRBD2 (5 bases). The V gene's germline CDR1 is SGHTA and CDR2 FQGTGA. V was shortened by 4 bases and J by 1 base, with 12 bases between the two germline ends. The CDR3 totals 15 residues. The variable domain in full, with the rest retrieved from reference TRBV7-3 and TRBJ2-3, is GAGVSQTPSNKVTEKGKYVELRCDPISGHTALYWYRQSLGQGPEFLIYFQGTGAADDSGLPNDRFFAVRPEGSVSTLKIQRTERGDSAVYLCASSSQVARTDTQYFGPGTRLTVL.

The gene calls are TRBV20-1 and TRBJ2-2; 7 bases fit TRBD2. Germline-derived CDR1 and CDR2 are DFQATT and SNEGSKA (reference sequence). V dropped 0 bases and J dropped 0; count of bases not matched to a gene: 1. The CDR3 has 15 amino acids. The CDR3 spells CSAREAGANTGELFF. The CDR3 nucleotides are TGCAGTGCTAGAGAGGCGGGGGCGAACACCGGGGAGCTGTTTTTT.

The rearrangement uses TRBV4-1 and TRBJ1-1; D might be TRBD1 (5 bases). CDR1 MGHRA and CDR2 YSYEKL come from the germline V gene. The CDR3 consists of 14 residues. Trimming took 1 base from V and 5 from J, leaving 11 bases between them. Here the CDR3 DNA reads TGCGCCAGCAGCCAAGGGGCAGGGAGGACTGAAGCTTTCTTT. Translated, it gives CASSQGAGRTEAFF.